This T cell receptor (beta chain) was identified during a study of shared clonotypes between healthy human individuals. General observations from the study: A handful of donors had roughly 5% of their naive CD4 clonotypes in common.

Comments on this clone: Its antigen is not known.

Only CD45RO-negative cells positively selected for CCR7 counted as naive CD8 cells, so terminally differentiated effector memory CD45RA+ cells were excluded. Germline trimming cut 4 bases from V and 0 bases from J; bases unmatched to any gene: 10. The CDR3 length is 17 residues. Looked up from germline, CDR1 is SGDLS and CDR2 is YYNGEE. The assay was immunoSEQ multiplex PCR, and TCRdb's table has in-frame clones only and misses some. The top ten hold less than 2% of the sample, which has about 2.1 million clones, 80% to 95% seen once. V is TRBV9 and J is TRBJ2-1; 7 bases are shared with TRBD2. The sample comprised naive CD8+ T cells from PBMCs. The receptor's source is a man aged 18-30 years in good health. Some clones in this sample may be carry-over from other donors' samples. CDR3 protein: CASSPGRELTSYNEQFF. CDR3 sequence (DNA): TGTGCCAGCAGCCCCGGGCGGGAGCTTACCTCCTACAATGAGCAGTTCTTC.